This entry features one T cell receptor beta chain sequence. Its matching antigen is unknown. Germline assignment: CDR1 DFQATT and CDR2 SNEGSKA (reference sequence). V gave up 3 bases and J gave up 6 bases, with 12 bases separating them. CDR3 length equals 13 residues. This sample was included in a study of prognosis after radiotherapy for stage I lung cancer. Study-level background: The study enrolled patients with stage I non-small cell lung cancer between 2018 and early 2019. Broader study findings: Lower post-radiation Shannon entropy was seen in patients who went on to develop distant metastases.

By two-round multiplex PCR, the TCR beta CDR3 was amplified from genomic DNA. The first round of PCR was done with primers that matched each TRBV and TRBJ gene. TCRdb re-analysed the multiplex PCR reads in MiXCR, keeping a single row per CDR3 protein. The table lists around 29,000 distinct CDR3 sequences, just over 45% of them singletons. The V and J genes are TRBV20-1 and TRBJ2-1; D unresolved. This specimen consisted of PBMCs, obtained before or after stereotactic body radiation therapy (not recorded which). This TCR was sampled from a donor over 45 with non-small cell lung cancer. Here the CDR3 reads CSASPAWGNEQFF. The CDR3 DNA is TGCAGTGCTAGCCCCGCCTGGGGCAATGAGCAGTTCTTC.